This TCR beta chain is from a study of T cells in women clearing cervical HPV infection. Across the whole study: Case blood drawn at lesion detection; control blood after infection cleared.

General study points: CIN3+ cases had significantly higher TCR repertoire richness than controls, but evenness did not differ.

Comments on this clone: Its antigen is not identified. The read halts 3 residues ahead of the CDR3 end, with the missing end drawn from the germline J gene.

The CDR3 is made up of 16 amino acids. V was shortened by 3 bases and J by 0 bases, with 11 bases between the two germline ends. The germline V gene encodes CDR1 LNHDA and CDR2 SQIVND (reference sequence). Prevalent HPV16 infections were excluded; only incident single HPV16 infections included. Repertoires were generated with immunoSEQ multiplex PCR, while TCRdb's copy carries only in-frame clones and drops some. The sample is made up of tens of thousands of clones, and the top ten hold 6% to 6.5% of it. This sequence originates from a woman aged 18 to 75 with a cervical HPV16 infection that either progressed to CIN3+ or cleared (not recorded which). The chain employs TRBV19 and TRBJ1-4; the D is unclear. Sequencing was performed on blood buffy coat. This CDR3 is CASSILTGATNEKLFF. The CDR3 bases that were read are TGTGCCAGTAGTATCTTGACCGGGGCAACTAATGAAAAA. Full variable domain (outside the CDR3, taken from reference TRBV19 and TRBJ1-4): DGGITQSPKYLFRKEGQNVTLSCEQNLNHDAMYWYRQDPGQGLRLIYYSQIVNDFQKGDIAEGYSVSREKKESFPLTVTSAQKNPTAFYLCASSILTGATNEKLFFGSGTQLSVL.